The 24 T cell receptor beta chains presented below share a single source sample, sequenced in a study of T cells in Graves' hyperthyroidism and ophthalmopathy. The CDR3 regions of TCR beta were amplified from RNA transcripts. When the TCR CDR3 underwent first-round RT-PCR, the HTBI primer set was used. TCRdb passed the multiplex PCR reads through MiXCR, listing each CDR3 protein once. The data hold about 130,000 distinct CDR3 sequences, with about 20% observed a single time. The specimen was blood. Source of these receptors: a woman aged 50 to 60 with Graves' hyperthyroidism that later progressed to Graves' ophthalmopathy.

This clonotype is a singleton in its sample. The CDR3 spells CSAWGGLVHNEQFF. In nucleotides, the CDR3 is TGCAGTGCTTGGGGGGGTCTCGTACACAATGAGCAGTTCTTC. J is TRBJ2-1 and V is TRBV20-1, with TRBD2 matching over 7 bases. There are 14 residues in the CDR3. Unmatched junction bases numbered 9, after V lost 5 bases and J lost 5 bases. Germline loops: CDR1 DFQATT, CDR2 SNEGSKA (reference sequence).

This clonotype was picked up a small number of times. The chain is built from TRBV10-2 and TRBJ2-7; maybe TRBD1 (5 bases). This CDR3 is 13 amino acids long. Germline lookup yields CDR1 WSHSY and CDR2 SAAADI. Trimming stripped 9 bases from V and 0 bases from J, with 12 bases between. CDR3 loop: CASTPGPSYEQYF. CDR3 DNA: TGCGCCAGTACACCAGGGCCCTCCTACGAGCAGTACTTC.

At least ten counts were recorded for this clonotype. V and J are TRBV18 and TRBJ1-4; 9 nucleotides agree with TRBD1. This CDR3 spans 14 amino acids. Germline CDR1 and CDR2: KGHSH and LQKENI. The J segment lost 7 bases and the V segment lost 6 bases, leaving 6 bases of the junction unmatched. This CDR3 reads CASSTGGSGEKLFF. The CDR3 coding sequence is TGTGCCAGCTCTACAGGGGGCAGTGGTGAAAAACTGTTTTTT.

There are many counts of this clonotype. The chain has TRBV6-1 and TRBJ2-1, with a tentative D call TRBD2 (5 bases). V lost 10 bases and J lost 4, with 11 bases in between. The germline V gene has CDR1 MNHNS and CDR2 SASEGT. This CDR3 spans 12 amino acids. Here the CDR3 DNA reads TGTGCCACCTGGACTTTGTACAATGAGCAGTTCTTC. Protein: CATWTLYNEQFF.

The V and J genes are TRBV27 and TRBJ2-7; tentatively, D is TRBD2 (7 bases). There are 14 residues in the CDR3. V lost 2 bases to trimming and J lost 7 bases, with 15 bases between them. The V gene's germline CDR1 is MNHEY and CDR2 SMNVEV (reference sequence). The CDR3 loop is CASSLNGGLSEQYF. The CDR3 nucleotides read TGTGCCAGCAGTTTAAACGGGGGGCTTAGTGAGCAGTACTTC.

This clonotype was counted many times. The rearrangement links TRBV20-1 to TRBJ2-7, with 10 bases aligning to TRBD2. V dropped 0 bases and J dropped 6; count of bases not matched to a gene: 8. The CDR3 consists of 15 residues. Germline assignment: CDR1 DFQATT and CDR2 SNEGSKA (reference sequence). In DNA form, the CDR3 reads TGCAGTGCTAGAGATCTTGCTAGCGGGAGACGCGAGCAGTACTTC. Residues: CSARDLASGRREQYF.

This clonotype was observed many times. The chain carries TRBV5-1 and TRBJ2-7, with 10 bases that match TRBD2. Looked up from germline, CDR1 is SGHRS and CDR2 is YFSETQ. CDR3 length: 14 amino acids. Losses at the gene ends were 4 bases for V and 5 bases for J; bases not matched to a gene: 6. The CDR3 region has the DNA TGCGCCAGCAGCCGCCTAGCGGGAGAAGACGAGCAGTACTTC. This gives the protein CASSRLAGEDEQYF. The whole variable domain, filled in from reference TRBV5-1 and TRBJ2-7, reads KAGVTQTPRYLIKTRGQQVTLSCSPISGHRSVSWYQQTPGQGLQFLFEYFSETQRNKGNFPGRFSGRQFSNSRSEMNVSTLELGDSALYLCASSRLAGEDEQYFGPGTRLTVT.

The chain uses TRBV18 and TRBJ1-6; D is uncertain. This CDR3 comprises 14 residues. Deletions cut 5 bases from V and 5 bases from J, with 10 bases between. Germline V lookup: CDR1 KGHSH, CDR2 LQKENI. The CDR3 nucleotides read TGTGCCAGCTCAACCGGGAGCGATAATTCACCCCTCCACTTT. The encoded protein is CASSTGSDNSPLHF.

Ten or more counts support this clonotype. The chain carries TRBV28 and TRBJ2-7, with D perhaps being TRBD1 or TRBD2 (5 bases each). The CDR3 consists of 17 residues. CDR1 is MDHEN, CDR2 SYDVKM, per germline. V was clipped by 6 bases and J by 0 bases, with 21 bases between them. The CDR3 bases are TGTGCCAGCAGCTGGGGGACCGGGACCCCCCGCTCCTACGAGCAGTACTTC. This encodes CASSWGTGTPRSYEQYF.

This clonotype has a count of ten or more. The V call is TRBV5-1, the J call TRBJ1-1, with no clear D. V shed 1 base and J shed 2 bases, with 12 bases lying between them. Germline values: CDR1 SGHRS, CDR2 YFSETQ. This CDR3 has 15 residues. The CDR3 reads CASSLRGRHNTEAFF. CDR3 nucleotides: TGCGCCAGCAGCTTGAGAGGCCGGCACAACACTGAAGCTTTCTTT.

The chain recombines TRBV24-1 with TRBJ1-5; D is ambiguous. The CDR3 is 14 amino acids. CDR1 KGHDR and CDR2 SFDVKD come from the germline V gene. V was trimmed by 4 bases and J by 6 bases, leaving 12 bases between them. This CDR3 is CATSDHTRTQPQHF. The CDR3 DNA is TGTGCCACCAGTGACCACACGAGGACTCAGCCCCAGCATTTT.

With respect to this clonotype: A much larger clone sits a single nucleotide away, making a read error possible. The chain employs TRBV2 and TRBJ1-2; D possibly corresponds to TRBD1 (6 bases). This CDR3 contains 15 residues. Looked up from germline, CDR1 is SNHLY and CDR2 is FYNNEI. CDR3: CASRSRVGGIYDYTF. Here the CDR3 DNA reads TGTGCCAGCAGGTCCCGGGTGGGGGGCATCTATGACTACACCTTC. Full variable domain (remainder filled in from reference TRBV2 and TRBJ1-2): EPEVTQTPSHQVTQMGQEVILRCVPISNHLYFYWYRQILGQKVEFLVSFYNNEISEKSEIFDDQFSVERPDGSNFTLKIRSTKLEDSAMYFCASRSRVGGIYDYTFGSGTRLTVV.

The CDR3 here is CASSPLQGAGNNEQFF. The CDR3 nucleotides are TGTGCCAGCAGCCCCCTGCAGGGGGCGGGGAACAATGAGCAGTTCTTC. This rearrangement joins TRBV7-2 to TRBJ2-1; 8 positions agree with TRBD1. This CDR3 contains 16 residues. After removal of 5 bases from V and 5 bases from J, the junction contained 11 bases not matched to a gene. Germline V gene data show CDR1 as SGHTA and CDR2 as FQGNSA.

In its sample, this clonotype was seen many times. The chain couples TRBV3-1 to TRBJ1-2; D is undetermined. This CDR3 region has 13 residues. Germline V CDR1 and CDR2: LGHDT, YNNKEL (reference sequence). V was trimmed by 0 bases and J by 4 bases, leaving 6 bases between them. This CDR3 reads CASSQDGSYGYTF. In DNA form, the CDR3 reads TGTGCCAGCAGCCAAGATGGGTCCTATGGCTACACCTTC.

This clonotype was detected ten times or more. The CDR3 spells CASSAGRVGPLFREQYF. CDR3 coding DNA: TGTGCCAGCAGTGCTGGTCGGGTAGGGCCCTTATTCCGGGAGCAGTACTTC. The chain links TRBV28 to TRBJ2-7; no firm D call. The ends were cut back, 5 bases at V and 7 bases at J, with 27 bases in the middle. Germline V CDR1 and CDR2: MDHEN, SYDVKM. The CDR3 is 17 amino acids.

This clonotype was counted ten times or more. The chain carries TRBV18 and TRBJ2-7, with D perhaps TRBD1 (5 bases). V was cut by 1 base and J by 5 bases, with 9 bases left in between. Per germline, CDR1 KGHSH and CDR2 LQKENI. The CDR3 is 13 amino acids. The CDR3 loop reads CASSPLREHEQYF. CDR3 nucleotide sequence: TGTGCCAGCTCACCACTCAGGGAACACGAGCAGTACTTC.

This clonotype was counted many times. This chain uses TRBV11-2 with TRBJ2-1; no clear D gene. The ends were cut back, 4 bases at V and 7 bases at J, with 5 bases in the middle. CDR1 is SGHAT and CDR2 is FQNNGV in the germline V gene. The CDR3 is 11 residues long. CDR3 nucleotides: TGTGCCAGCAGCTACCCGAATGAGCAGTTCTTC. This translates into CASSYPNEQFF.

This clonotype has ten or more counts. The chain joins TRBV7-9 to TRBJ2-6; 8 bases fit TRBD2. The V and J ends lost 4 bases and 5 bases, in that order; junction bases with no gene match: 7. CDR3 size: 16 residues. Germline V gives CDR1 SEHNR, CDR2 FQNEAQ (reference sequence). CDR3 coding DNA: TGTGCCAGCAGCTCTGGTAGCGGGAATAGGGCCAACGTCCTGACTTTC. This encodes CASSSGSGNRANVLTF.

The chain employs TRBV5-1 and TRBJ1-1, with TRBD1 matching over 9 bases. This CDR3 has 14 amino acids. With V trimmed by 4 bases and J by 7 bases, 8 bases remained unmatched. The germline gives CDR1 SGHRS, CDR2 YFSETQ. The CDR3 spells CASSHRTGAHEAFF. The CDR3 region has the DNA TGCGCCAGCAGCCACCGGACAGGGGCGCATGAAGCTTTCTTT.

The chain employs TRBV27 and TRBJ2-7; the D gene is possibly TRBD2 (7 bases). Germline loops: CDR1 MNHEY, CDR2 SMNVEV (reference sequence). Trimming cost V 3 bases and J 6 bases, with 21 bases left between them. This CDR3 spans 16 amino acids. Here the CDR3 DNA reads TGTGCCAGCAGTTTTCTAGCGGAAAGGATCAGGGGCGAGCAGTACTTC. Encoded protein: CASSFLAERIRGEQYF.

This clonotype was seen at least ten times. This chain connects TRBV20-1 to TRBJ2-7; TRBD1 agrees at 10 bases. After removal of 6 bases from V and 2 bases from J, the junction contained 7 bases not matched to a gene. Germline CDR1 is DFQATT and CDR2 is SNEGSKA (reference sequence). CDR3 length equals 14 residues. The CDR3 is CSATGQGGAYEQYF. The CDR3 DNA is TGCAGTGCAACTGGACAGGGGGGGGCCTACGAGCAGTACTTC.

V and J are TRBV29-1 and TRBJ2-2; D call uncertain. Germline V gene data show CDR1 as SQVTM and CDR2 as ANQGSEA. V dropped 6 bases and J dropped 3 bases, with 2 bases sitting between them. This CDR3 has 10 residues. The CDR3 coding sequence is TGCAGCGTGCACACCGGGGAGCTGTTTTTT. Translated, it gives CSVHTGELFF.

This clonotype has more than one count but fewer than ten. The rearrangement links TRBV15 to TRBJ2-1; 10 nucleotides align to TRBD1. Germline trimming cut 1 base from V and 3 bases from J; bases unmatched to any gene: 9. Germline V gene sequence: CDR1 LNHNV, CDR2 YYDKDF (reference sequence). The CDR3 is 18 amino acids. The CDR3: CATSRGRLDRGVYNEQFF. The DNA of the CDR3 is TGTGCCACCAGCAGAGGGAGATTGGACAGGGGGGTCTACAATGAGCAGTTCTTC.

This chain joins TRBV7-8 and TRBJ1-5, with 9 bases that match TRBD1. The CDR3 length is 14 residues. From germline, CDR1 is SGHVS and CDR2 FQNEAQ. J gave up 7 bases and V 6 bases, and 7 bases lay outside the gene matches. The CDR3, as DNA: TGTGCCAGCAGTCCGGGACAGGGAGTACAGCCCCAGCATTTT. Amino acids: CASSPGQGVQPQHF.